The sequence of this T cell receptor (beta chain) was determined in a study of blood T cell repertoires in COVID-19. Whole-study context: There were acute and convalescent COVID-19 samples, and they came from the United States, Italy and Spain. T cells, B-cell-depleted T cells, or PBMCs supplied cDNA or gDNA.

Using immunoSEQ multiplex PCR, the repertoire was profiled, and TCRdb retains in-frame clones only, with some absent. The sample gives 270,000 or so clones, 90% of which show up once; about 2% is in the top ten. Trimming cost V 4 bases and J 3 bases, with 25 bases left between them. The CDR3 is 19 amino acids. From germline, CDR1 is LGHDT and CDR2 YNNKEL (reference sequence). Recruited during active infection, patients (from Seattle) were subsequently followed longitudinally. The chain carries TRBV3-1 (or the pseudogene TRBV3-2) and TRBJ1-5, with D tentatively TRBD1 (6 bases). The sequence was collected from a woman aged 60-75 years with COVID-19, enrolled during active disease. Input material: peripheral blood. The CDR3 DNA sequence: TGTGCCAGCAGCCGCAGGGGAGTCCGGGCAGGGAGCTCCAATCAGCCCCAGCATTTT. Its translation is CASSRRGVRAGSSNQPQHF.